Shown below are 16 T cell receptor beta chains from a single sample sequenced in a study of graft-versus-host responses after intestinal transplantation. Both intraepithelial and lamina propria lymphocytes were released by processing graft tissue. Assay used: immunoSEQ multiplex PCR; TCRdb lists only in-frame clones, some missing. The sample includes 9,700 or so clones, around 73% of them seen just once. The material sequenced was ileum tissue, taken roughly 530 days after intestinal transplant. The receptors originated from a human patient who received an intestinal transplant, so some T cells may come from the graft donor.

In its sample, this clone was seen a few times. The genes are TRBV7-9 and TRBJ1-4, with no clear D. There are 16 residues in the CDR3. Trimming removed 5 bases at V and 0 bases at J, with 13 bases between. Per germline, CDR1 SEHNR and CDR2 FQNEAQ (reference sequence). The CDR3 nucleotides are TGTGCCAGCAGCCCCCTAGTTAGGACAACTAATGAAAAACTGTTTTTT. Protein sequence: CASSPLVRTTNEKLFF.

The J gene is TRBJ2-7, the V gene TRBV19; D call uncertain. The V and J ends lost 6 bases and 0 bases respectively, with 12 bases between them. The CDR3 consists of 14 residues. CDR1 is LNHDA, CDR2 SQIVND, per germline (reference sequence). CDR3 nucleotide sequence: TGTGCCAGTAGCGAATTTAGGAGCTCCTACGAGCAGTACTTC. Its translation is CASSEFRSSYEQYF. Full variable domain (rest looked up from reference TRBV19 and TRBJ2-7): DGGITQSPKYLFRKEGQNVTLSCEQNLNHDAMYWYRQDPGQGLRLIYYSQIVNDFQKGDIAEGYSVSREKKESFPLTVTSAQKNPTAFYLCASSEFRSSYEQYFGPGTRLTVT.

This clone came up once. The sample has other DNA sequences that encode this CDR3 too. The CDR3 coding sequence is TGTGCCATCAGTGAAGGGGGACAGGGGAATTATGGCTACACCTTC. Protein: CAISEGGQGNYGYTF. The V gene is TRBV10-3, the J gene TRBJ1-2, with 10 bases matching TRBD1. This CDR3 spans 15 amino acids. Trimming at V came to 3 bases and at J to 5 bases, leaving 6 bases not matched to a gene. Germline CDR1 is ENHRY and CDR2 is SYGVKD.

This clone has a handful of counts. The chain links TRBV5-1 to TRBJ2-7, with TRBD1 as a possible D gene (7 bases). V shed 4 bases and J shed 7 bases, with 21 bases lying between them. Germline lookup yields CDR1 SGHRS and CDR2 YFSETQ. The CDR3 loop spans 15 amino acids. DNA for the CDR3: TGCGCCAGCAGCGCAGGGTACAGGGGCGCGGGGGAGCAGTACTTC. Translating gives CASSAGYRGAGEQYF.

The chain carries TRBV6-5 and TRBJ2-7, with 8 bases identical to TRBD1. The V segment lost 7 bases and the J segment 5 bases; nucleotides outside the gene matches: 13. CDR1 and CDR2 (germline): MNHEY, SVGAGI. The CDR3 extends over 15 amino acids. The DNA for the CDR3 is TGTGCCAGCAACCCACCCGGGACAGGTGGGGACGAGCAGTACTTC. This sequence encodes CASNPPGTGGDEQYF.

V and J are TRBV5-4 and TRBJ1-2; weak D call: TRBD1 (5 bases). The CDR3 totals 13 residues. Germline CDR1 reads SGHNT; CDR2 reads YYREEE (reference sequence). V shed 2 bases and J shed 6 bases, with 11 bases lying between them. Here the CDR3 DNA reads TGTGCCAGCAGCTTCCTGCAGGGCGATGGCTACACCTTC. This codes for CASSFLQGDGYTF.

V usage is TRBV7-2 and J usage is TRBJ2-5; D is unclear. The germline V and J ends were trimmed by 3 bases and 2 bases, with 7 bases remaining between them. The germline V gene has CDR1 SGHTA and CDR2 FQGNSA. The CDR3 has 13 amino acids. This CDR3 reads CASSFTSQETQYF. For the CDR3, the DNA is TGTGCCAGCAGCTTCACTTCTCAAGAGACCCAGTACTTC.

The chain links TRBV13 to TRBJ1-3; the match to TRBD1 covers 9 bases. From germline, CDR1 is PRHDT and CDR2 FYEKMQ (reference sequence). This CDR3 spans 18 amino acids. With V trimmed by 3 bases and J by 5 bases, 14 bases remained unmatched. CDR3 loop: CASSFFSLGQGSRNTIYF. The CDR3 DNA follows: TGTGCCAGCAGCTTTTTTTCCTTGGGACAGGGTTCGCGAAACACCATATATTTT.

The V gene is TRBV28, the J gene TRBJ2-7; D is possibly TRBD1 (6 bases). V was clipped by 4 bases and J by 2 bases, with 18 bases between them. CDR1 is MDHEN and CDR2 is SYDVKM in the germline V gene. This CDR3 is 16 amino acids long. For the CDR3, the DNA is TGTGCCAGCAGTTCTCCGACAGGCCCTCTTGCCTACGAGCAGTACTTC. Protein sequence: CASSSPTGPLAYEQYF. Using reference TRBV28 and TRBJ2-7 for the parts outside the CDR3, the full variable domain is DVKVTQSSRYLVKRTGEKVFLECVQDMDHENMFWYRQDPGLGLRLIYFSYDVKMKEKGDIPEGYSVSREKKERFSLILESASTNQTSMYLCASSSPTGPLAYEQYFGPGTRLTVT.

This clone appeared a few times. This chain uses TRBV25-1 with TRBJ2-5; maybe TRBD2 (6 bases). With the DNA end fitting TRBJ2-7 better, the J assignment may be wrong. There are 13 residues in the CDR3. Germline CDR1 MGHDK, CDR2 SYGVNS. The CDR3 DNA sequence: TGTGCCAGCAGTGTTTCCCGGGACTCCGAGCAGTACTTC. Residues: CASSVSRDSEQYF.

A single count supports this clone. The V gene is TRBV4-1, the J gene TRBJ2-2; TRBD1 aligns across 10 bases. V dropped 2 bases and J dropped 5; count of bases not matched to a gene: 23. This CDR3 region has 22 residues. Germline CDR1 MGHRA, CDR2 YSYEKL. The CDR3 DNA reads TGCGCCAGCAGCCAAATCGTCTGGTTTTGGGTTTTACCGGGACAGGGGACCGGGGAGCTGTTTTTT. Translation: CASSQIVWFWVLPGQGTGELFF.

The V call is TRBV18, the J call TRBJ2-4, with 8 bases aligning to TRBD1. The CDR3 has 14 amino acids. Trimming took 5 bases from V and 7 from J; bases not matched to a gene: 7. Germline V gene lookup returns CDR1 KGHSH and CDR2 LQKENI. The CDR3 reads CASSETRGRNIQYF. In DNA form, the CDR3 reads TGTGCCAGCTCAGAGACCAGGGGGCGGAACATTCAGTACTTC.

V gene TRBV5-4 combines with J gene TRBJ2-7; 11 bases line up with TRBD2. The CDR3 spans 16 residues. Unmatched junction bases numbered 9, after V lost 0 bases and J lost 7 bases. CDR1 SGHNT and CDR2 YYREEE come from the germline V gene (reference sequence). The CDR3 bases are TGTGCCAGCAGCTTGGCTCCGACTAGCGGGAAGGATGAGCAGTACTTC. Amino acid sequence: CASSLAPTSGKDEQYF. Drawing the rest from reference TRBV5-4 and TRBJ2-7, the complete variable domain is ETGVTQSPTHLIKTRGQQVTLRCSSQSGHNTVSWYQQALGQGPQFIFQYYREEENGRGNFPPRFSGLQFPNYSSELNVNALELDDSALYLCASSLAPTSGKDEQYFGPGTRLTVT.

This clone has only a few counts. Here the CDR3 reads CASSLVVAGGREQYF. The DNA of the CDR3 is TGCGCCAGCAGCTTGGTTGTAGCGGGGGGGCGTGAGCAGTACTTC. The V and J genes are TRBV5-1 and TRBJ2-7, with 11 bases lining up with TRBD2. The CDR3 runs to 15 residues. The germline V gene encodes CDR1 SGHRS and CDR2 YFSETQ. After removal of 0 bases from V and 7 bases from J, the junction contained 6 bases not matched to a gene.

A single count supports this clone. The chain uses TRBV4-1 and TRBJ2-5; 9 positions match TRBD2. V lost 3 bases and J lost 5; bases outside the gene matches: 7. This CDR3 spans 15 amino acids. The germline V gene has CDR1 MGHRA and CDR2 YSYEKL. The CDR3 DNA reads TGCGCCAGCAGCCACTGCGGGGGGGCTTTGGAGACCCAGTACTTC. Translation: CASSHCGGALETQYF.

This clone has just a few counts. The chain recombines TRBV28 with TRBJ1-2, with no clear D. The CDR3 is 14 residues long. Germline V gene lookup returns CDR1 MDHEN and CDR2 SYDVKM. V dropped 5 bases and J dropped 2 bases, with 12 bases sitting between them. The CDR3 nucleotides read TGTGCCAGCAGTGCCACTGTCCGGAACTATGGCTACACCTTC. This gives the protein CASSATVRNYGYTF.